The present entry profiles one T cell receptor beta chain with its context. This clonotype was observed many times. Its antigen target is currently unknown. No much larger clonotype is one base removed from it; base qualities were not supplied. This specimen belongs to a study of neurological immune-mediated disorders (dated by TCRdb to about 2019). Notes on the research overall: Among the approximately 34 multiple sclerosis patients, relapsing-remitting MS accounted for about 31 and secondary progressive MS accounted for 3. The cohort comprised 68 subjects: around 15 HAM/TSP patients, roughly 34 multiple sclerosis patients and about 20 healthy controls. The 90 to 120 TCR-beta libraries covered PBMC samples along with longitudinal samples, technical triplicates, and paired sorted CD4+ and CD8+ T-cell subsets. The study compared peripheral blood TCR-beta repertoires of HTLV-I-associated myelopathy (HAM/TSP) patients, multiple sclerosis patients and healthy controls using UMI-based sequencing. The full study reports these points: No identical CDR3 amino acid sequences were shared among expanded clones across subjects, suggesting private TCR-beta repertoires in all groups. TCR clonal expansion was highest in HAM/TSP patients and lowest in MS patients, with MS patients falling below even healthy controls. No association of the MS cluster with clinical or MRI features was observed, and the need for larger cohorts was stated by the authors. In a phylogenetic analysis, the repertoires of 18 out of 34 MS patients fell into a single cluster of related CDR3 sequences, pointing to a possible signature at the repertoire level.

Unsorted PBMC libraries were generated from 2 million PBMCs stored in RNAlater at -80 °C until RNA extraction. The multiple sclerosis patients were enrolled in a US clinical protocol that evaluated disease progression with magnetic resonance imaging. PBMCs were separated from peripheral blood using Ficoll-Hypaque density gradient centrifugation and then cryopreserved in liquid nitrogen. The CDR1 and CDR2 encoded by the germline V gene are SGHDT and YYEEEE. The CDR3, from cysteine to phenylalanine, totals 11 residues. CDR3 DNA is the only sequence kept; it has 33 bases, read in frame from the first base. V lost 3 bases and J lost 7 bases; the stretch between them is 7 bases long. To synthesize cDNA, template-switch 5'RACE was performed with a primer carrying a 10-nucleotide random unique molecular identifier so that each TCR transcript was tagged. Each sequencing run produced over 180 million TCR-beta sequences covering 15-18 subjects. The RNeasy kit was used to extract total RNA. The KAPA Real-time Library Amplification kit was used to amplify TCR-beta VDJ regions with primers targeting the TCR constant region and the 5'RACE anchor. A first PCR added sample indexes and Illumina adaptors, and a second PCR then raised library yield. After Ampure bead purification, the TCR product of roughly 650 bp was size-selected on a 2% E-gel SizeSelection system. Before pooling, library quality was checked on a Bioanalyzer, concentration was measured with Qubit, and libraries were quantified with the Kapa Library Quantification kit. Libraries were sequenced paired-end 2 x 150 bp on an Illumina HiSeq 2500. To increase sequence diversity, about 24-32% phiX was spiked into each library pool. In the source study's methods: The UMI-based MiGEC pipeline processed quality-filtered reads and removed over 85% of raw TCR sequences during error correction. IMGT germline references were used for aligning VDJ genes, and each clonotype was defined as a unique CDR3 amino acid sequence together with its V-J genes. Clonal expansion, Shannon diversity, and CDR3 relatedness (CalcPairwiseDistances, ClusterSamples) were evaluated with VDJtools, and phylogenetic trees were built with CLCbio workbench. Using coefficient-of-variation modelling across technical triplicates, the study counted a clone as expanded if it had at least 8 unique UMIs. The public reads were reprocessed in TCRdb via fastp at Q25 and MiXCR, keeping in-frame beta chains. Each CDR3 protein appears once, grouped with its most common genes and DNA. The V and J calls here are based on TCRdb, not the publication. The sample has 71,000 or so distinct CDR3 sequences on record, less than 5.5% of them singletons. Of the sample, 2% to 2.5% is held by the ten largest clones.

The TCR sequence derives from a woman aged 30 to 39 with multiple sclerosis. The specimen sequenced was PBMCs. This sequence uses TRBV5-6 and TRBJ1-1, with the D gene uncertain. For the CDR3, the sequence is CASSSVIEAFF. At the DNA level, the sequence is TGTGCCAGCAGCTCGGTTATTGAAGCTTTCTTT.